The 10 T cell receptor beta chains given below trace back to one sample, sequenced in a study of identifying expanded T cells in peripheral blood. TCRdb's table, derived via immunoSEQ multiplex PCR, lists solely in-frame clones and lacks some. The sample holds about 100,000 clones; 88% are singletons and the top ten take about 14%. The sequenced sample consisted of blood. All receptors come from a person aged 18 to 69 in good health.

This chain connects TRBV2 to TRBJ2-5; TRBD1 matches at 9 bases. Looked up from germline, CDR1 is SNHLY and CDR2 is FYNNEI. The CDR3 is 14 residues long. Trimming removed 6 bases from V and 5 bases from J; junction bases left unmatched: 7. The CDR3 coding sequence is TGTGCCAGCAGCTGGGACAGGGTGGAGGAGACCCAGTACTTC. This codes for CASSWDRVEETQYF.

To note about this clone: Additional DNA sequences in this sample encode the identical CDR3. The CDR3 DNA follows: TGTGCCAGCATTGACAGGGTCCAAGAGACCCAGTACTTC. This encodes CASIDRVQETQYF. The rearrangement links TRBV28 to TRBJ2-5, with TRBD1 identical over 7 bases. V gave up 7 bases and J gave up 1 base; unmatched junction bases: 3. The CDR3 is 13 residues long. Germline-derived CDR1 and CDR2 are MDHEN and SYDVKM.

The chain carries TRBV19 and TRBJ1-6, with D hard to call. Germline assignment: CDR1 LNHDA and CDR2 SQIVND (reference sequence). This CDR3 comprises 15 residues. V was clipped by 4 bases and J by 10 bases, with 17 bases between them. The CDR3 loop reads CASSNLAAARSPLHF. CDR3 nucleotide sequence: TGTGCCAGTAGTAACCTCGCGGCCGCCAGGTCACCCCTCCACTTT.

CDR3 protein: CASRPGLAEGYEQYF. The CDR3 bases are TGTGCCAGCAGACCCGGACTAGCGGAGGGCTACGAGCAGTACTTC. The chain uses TRBV6-1 and TRBJ2-7; TRBD2 aligns across 10 bases. V was pared by 6 bases and J by 3 bases, with 8 bases of the junction left unmatched. The CDR3 has 15 residues. Germline CDR1 is MNHNS and CDR2 is SASEGT.

This chain links TRBV14 with TRBJ1-1; D not certain. The CDR3 has 14 amino acids. The germline gives CDR1 SGHDN, CDR2 FVKESK. V lost 4 bases, J lost 2 bases, and 11 bases lay in between. DNA for the CDR3: TGTGCCAGCAGCCTACCACTTCCCAACACTGAAGCTTTCTTT. This translates into CASSLPLPNTEAFF.

J is TRBJ2-5 and V is TRBV5-1; 7 positions match TRBD1. The junction had 10 bases not matched to a gene; V was cut back by 4 bases and J by 1 base. CDR1 and CDR2 (germline): SGHRS, YFSETQ. The CDR3 is 16 residues long. The CDR3 protein is CASSVQRGPGQETQYF. The DNA of the CDR3 is TGCGCCAGCAGCGTTCAAAGGGGGCCCGGCCAAGAGACCCAGTACTTC.

This chain uses TRBV6-1 with TRBJ1-4; weak D call: TRBD1 (5 bases). Looked up from germline, CDR1 is MNHNS and CDR2 is SASEGT. Trimming cost V 3 bases and J 7 bases, with 15 bases left between them. The CDR3 spans 15 residues. The CDR3 sequence: CASSDLGVSGEKLFF. For the CDR3, the DNA is TGTGCCAGCAGTGATTTGGGGGTGTCGGGTGAAAAACTGTTTTTT.

The V call is TRBV7-2, the J call TRBJ1-5; a possible D gene is TRBD1 (5 bases). Trimming cost V 5 bases and J 0 bases, with 14 bases left between them. Germline CDR1 SGHTA, CDR2 FQGNSA. This CDR3 spans 16 amino acids. The CDR3 sequence is CASSEKQDYSNQPQHF. CDR3 nucleotides: TGTGCCAGCAGCGAAAAACAGGACTATAGCAATCAGCCCCAGCATTTT. Looking up the rest from reference TRBV7-2 and TRBJ1-5 gives the full variable domain: GAGVSQSPSNKVTEKGKDVELRCDPISGHTALYWYRQSLGQGLEFLIYFQGNSAPDKSGLPSDRFSAERTGGSVSTLTIQRTQQEDSAVYLCASSEKQDYSNQPQHFGDGTRLSIL.

The genes are TRBV9 and TRBJ2-7; D is unresolved. Trimming removed 5 bases from V and 1 base from J, with 13 bases in between. From germline, CDR1 is SGDLS and CDR2 YYNGEE. CDR3 length: 14 amino acids. CDR3 region: CASRTPRASYEQYF. CDR3 sequence (DNA): TGTGCCAGCAGGACCCCCCGGGCGTCCTACGAGCAGTACTTC.

The gene calls are TRBV4-3 and TRBJ2-1; 9 bases agree with TRBD2. V lost 1 base to trimming and J lost 4 bases; unmatched junction nucleotides: 11. The length of the CDR3 is 18 residues. The germline gives CDR1 LGHNA, CDR2 YSLEER. The CDR3 DNA follows: TGCGCCAGCAGCCAAGCTTTCGCTAGCGGGGCTTCATACAATGAGCAGTTCTTC. It yields the protein CASSQAFASGASYNEQFF.